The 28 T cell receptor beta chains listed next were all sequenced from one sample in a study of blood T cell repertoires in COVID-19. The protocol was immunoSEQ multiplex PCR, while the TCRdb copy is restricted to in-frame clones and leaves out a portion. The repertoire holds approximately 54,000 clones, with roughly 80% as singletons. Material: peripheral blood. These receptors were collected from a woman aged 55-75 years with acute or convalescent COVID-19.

This chain's CDR3 is CASSERGGGEKLFF. The CDR3 coding sequence is TGTGCCAGCTCCGAACGCGGGGGCGGGGAAAAACTGTTTTTT. The chain carries TRBV25-1 and TRBJ1-4; tentative D call: TRBD1 (6 bases). Trimming took off 8 bases at V and 8 bases at J, with 18 bases between the two ends. The CDR3 is made up of 14 amino acids. Germline V gives CDR1 MGHDK, CDR2 SYGVNS.

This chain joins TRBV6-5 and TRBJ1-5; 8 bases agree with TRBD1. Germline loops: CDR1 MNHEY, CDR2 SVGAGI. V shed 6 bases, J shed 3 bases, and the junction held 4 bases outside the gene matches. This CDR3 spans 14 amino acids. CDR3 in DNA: TGTGCCAGCAGAAGGGGACAGGACAATCAGCCCCAGCATTTT. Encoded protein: CASRRGQDNQPQHF.

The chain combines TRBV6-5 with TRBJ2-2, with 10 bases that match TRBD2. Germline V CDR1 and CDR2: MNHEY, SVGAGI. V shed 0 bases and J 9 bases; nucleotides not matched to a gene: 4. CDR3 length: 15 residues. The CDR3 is CASSYSLAGGRELFF. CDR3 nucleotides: TGTGCCAGCAGTTACTCATTAGCGGGAGGTCGGGAGCTGTTTTTT.

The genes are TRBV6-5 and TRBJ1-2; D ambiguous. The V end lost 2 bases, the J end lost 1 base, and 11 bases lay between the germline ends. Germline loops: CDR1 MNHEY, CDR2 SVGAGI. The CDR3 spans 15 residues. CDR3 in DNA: TGTGCCAGCAGTTACCGGCGGCAAGATAACTATGGCTACACCTTC. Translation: CASSYRRQDNYGYTF.

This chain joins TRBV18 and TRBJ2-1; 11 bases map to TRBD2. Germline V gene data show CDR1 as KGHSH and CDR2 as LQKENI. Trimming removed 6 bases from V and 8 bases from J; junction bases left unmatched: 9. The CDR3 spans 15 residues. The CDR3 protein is CASSPVAGGPDEQFF. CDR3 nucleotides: TGTGCCAGCTCCCCGGTAGCGGGAGGGCCGGATGAGCAGTTCTTC. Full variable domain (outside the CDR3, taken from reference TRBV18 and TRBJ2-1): NAGVMQNPRHLVRRRGQEARLRCSPMKGHSHVYWYRQLPEEGLKFMVYLQKENIIDESGMPKERFSAEFPKEGPSILRIQQVVRGDSAAYFCASSPVAGGPDEQFFGPGTRLTVL.

The CDR3 DNA sequence: TGTGCCACCAGTAGGGGGACAGGTGCAGATACGCAGTATTTT. It specifies CATSRGTGADTQYF. The chain recombines TRBV24-1 with TRBJ2-3, with 8 bases lining up with TRBD1. The CDR3 runs 14 residues. V was pared by 6 bases and J by 4 bases, with 5 bases of the junction left unmatched. The V gene's germline CDR1 is KGHDR and CDR2 SFDVKD.

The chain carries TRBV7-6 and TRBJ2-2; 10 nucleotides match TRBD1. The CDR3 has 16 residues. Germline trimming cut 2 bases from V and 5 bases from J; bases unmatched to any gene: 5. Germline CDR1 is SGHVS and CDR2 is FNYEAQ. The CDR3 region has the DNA TGTGCCAGCAGCTTAACAGGGGGACAGGGGACCGGGGAGCTGTTTTTT. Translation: CASSLTGGQGTGELFF.

CDR3 in amino acids: CATSRLGQGSNQPQHF. CDR3 nucleotide sequence: TGTGCCACCAGCAGACTGGGACAGGGAAGCAATCAGCCCCAGCATTTT. The V call is TRBV15, the J call TRBJ1-5; 9 bases line up with TRBD1. The CDR3 totals 16 residues. CDR1 is LNHNV, CDR2 YYDKDF, per germline (reference sequence). V was clipped by 2 bases and J by 1 base; unmatched bases: 3.

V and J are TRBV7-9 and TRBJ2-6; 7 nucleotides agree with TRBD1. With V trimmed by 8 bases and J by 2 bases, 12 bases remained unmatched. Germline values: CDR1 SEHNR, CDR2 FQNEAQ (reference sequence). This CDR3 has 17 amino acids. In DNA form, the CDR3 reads TGTGCCAGCCTCAAGGGGGCAGAATGGGCTGGGGCCAACGTCCTGACTTTC. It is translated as CASLKGAEWAGANVLTF. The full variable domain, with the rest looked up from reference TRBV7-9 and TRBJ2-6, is DTGVSQNPRHKITKRGQNVTFRCDPISEHNRLYWYRQTLGQGPEFLTYFQNEAQLEKSRLLSDRFSAERPKGSFSTLEIQRTEQGDSAMYLCASLKGAEWAGANVLTFGAGSRLTVL.

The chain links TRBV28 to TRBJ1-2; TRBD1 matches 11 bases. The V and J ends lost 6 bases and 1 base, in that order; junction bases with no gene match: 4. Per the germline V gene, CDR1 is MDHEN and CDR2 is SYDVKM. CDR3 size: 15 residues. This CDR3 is CASRLDRGLNYGYTF. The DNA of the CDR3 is TGTGCCAGCAGATTGGACAGGGGGCTTAACTATGGCTACACCTTC.

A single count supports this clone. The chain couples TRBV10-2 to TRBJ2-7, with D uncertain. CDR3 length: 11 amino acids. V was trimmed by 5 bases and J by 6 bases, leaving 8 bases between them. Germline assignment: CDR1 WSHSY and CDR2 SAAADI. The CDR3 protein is CASSSRVEQYF. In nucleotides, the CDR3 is TGCGCCAGCAGTTCCCGAGTCGAGCAGTACTTC.

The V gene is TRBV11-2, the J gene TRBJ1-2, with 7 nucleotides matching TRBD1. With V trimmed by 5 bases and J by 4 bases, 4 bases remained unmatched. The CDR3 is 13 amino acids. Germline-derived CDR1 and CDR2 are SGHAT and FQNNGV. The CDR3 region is CASSTTGSYGYTF. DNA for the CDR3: TGTGCCAGCAGCACGACAGGGTCCTATGGCTACACCTTC. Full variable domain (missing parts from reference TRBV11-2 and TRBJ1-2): EAGVAQSPRYKIIEKRQSVAFWCNPISGHATLYWYQQILGQGPKLLIQFQNNGVVDDSQLPKDRFSAERLKGVDSTLKIQPAKLEDSAVYLCASSTTGSYGYTFGSGTRLTVV.

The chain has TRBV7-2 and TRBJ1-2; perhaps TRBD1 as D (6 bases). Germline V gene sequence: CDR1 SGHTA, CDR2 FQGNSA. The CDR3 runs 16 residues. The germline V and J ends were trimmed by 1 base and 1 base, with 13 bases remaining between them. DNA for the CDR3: TGTGCCAGCAGCTTAGTGGGGGGGGCTATTAACTATGGCTACACCTTC. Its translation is CASSLVGGAINYGYTF.

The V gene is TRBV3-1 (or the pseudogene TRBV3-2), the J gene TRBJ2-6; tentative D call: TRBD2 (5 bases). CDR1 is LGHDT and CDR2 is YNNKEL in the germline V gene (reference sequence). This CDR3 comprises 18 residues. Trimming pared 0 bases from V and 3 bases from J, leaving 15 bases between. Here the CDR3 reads CASSQEGNSDFGANVLTF. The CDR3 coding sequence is TGTGCCAGCAGCCAAGAAGGAAATTCGGACTTTGGGGCCAACGTCCTGACTTTC.

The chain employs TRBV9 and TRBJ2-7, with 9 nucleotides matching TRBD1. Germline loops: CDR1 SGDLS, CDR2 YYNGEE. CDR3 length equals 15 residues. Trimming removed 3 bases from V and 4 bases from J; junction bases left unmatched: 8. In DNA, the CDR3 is TGTGCCAGCAGCGCCCAGCCGGGACAGGGTTACGAGCAGTACTTC. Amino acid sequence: CASSAQPGQGYEQYF. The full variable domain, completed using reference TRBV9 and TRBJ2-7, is DSGVTQTPKHLITATGQRVTLRCSPRSGDLSVYWYQQSLDQGLQFLIQYYNGEERAKGNILERFSAQQFPDLHSELNLSSLELGDSALYFCASSAQPGQGYEQYFGPGTRLTVT.

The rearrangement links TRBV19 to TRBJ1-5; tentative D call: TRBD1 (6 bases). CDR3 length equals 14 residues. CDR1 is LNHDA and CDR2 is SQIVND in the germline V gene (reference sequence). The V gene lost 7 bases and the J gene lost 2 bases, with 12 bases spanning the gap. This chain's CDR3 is CASKQGVGNQPQHF. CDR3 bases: TGTGCCAGTAAACAGGGAGTGGGCAATCAGCCCCAGCATTTT. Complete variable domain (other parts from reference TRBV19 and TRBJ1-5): DGGITQSPKYLFRKEGQNVTLSCEQNLNHDAMYWYRQDPGQGLRLIYYSQIVNDFQKGDIAEGYSVSREKKESFPLTVTSAQKNPTAFYLCASKQGVGNQPQHFGDGTRLSIL.

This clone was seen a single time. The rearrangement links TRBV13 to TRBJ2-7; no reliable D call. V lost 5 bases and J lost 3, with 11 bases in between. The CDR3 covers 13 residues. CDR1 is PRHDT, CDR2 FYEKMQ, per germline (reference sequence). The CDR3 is CASSPLAGYEQYF. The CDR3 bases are TGTGCCAGCAGCCCCTTAGCCGGCTACGAGCAGTACTTC.

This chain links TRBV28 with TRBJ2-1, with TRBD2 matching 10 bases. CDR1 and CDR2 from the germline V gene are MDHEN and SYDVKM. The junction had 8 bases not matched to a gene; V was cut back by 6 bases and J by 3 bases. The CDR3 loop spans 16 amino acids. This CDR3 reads CASSPPSGGNYNEQFF. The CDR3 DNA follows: TGTGCCAGCAGCCCCCCTAGCGGGGGCAACTACAATGAGCAGTTCTTC.

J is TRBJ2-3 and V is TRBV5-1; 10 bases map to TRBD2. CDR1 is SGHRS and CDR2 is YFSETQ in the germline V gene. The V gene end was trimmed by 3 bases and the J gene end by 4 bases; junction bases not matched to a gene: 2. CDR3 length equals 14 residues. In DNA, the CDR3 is TGCGCCAGCAGCTCTAGCGGGAGCGCAGATACGCAGTATTTT. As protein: CASSSSGSADTQYF.

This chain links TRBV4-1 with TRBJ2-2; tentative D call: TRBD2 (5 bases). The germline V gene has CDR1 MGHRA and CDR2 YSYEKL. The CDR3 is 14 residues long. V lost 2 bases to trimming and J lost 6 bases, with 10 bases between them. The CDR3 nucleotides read TGCGCCAGCAGCCAAACAGAGAGGGCCGGGGAGCTGTTTTTT. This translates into CASSQTERAGELFF.

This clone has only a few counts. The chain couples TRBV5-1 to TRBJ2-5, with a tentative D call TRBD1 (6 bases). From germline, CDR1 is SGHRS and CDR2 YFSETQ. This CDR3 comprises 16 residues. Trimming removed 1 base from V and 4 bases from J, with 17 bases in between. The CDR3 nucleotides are TGCGCCAGCAGCTTGACAGGGTCTGGTTTAGGAGAGACCCAGTACTTC. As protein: CASSLTGSGLGETQYF.

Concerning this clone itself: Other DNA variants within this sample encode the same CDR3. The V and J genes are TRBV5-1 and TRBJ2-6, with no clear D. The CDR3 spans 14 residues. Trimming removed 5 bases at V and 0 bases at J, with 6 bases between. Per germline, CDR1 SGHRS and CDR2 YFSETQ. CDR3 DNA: TGCGCCAGCAGTGACTCCTCTGGGGCCAACGTCCTGACTTTC. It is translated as CASSDSSGANVLTF.

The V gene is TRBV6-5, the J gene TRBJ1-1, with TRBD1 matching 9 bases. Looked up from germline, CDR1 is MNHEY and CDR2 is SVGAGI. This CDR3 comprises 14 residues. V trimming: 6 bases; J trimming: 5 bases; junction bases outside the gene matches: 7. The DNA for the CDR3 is TGTGCCAGCAGCCAGGGACAGGGAAGAACTGAAGCTTTCTTT. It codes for CASSQGQGRTEAFF.

In nucleotides, the CDR3 is TGTGCCAGCAGTTACCCTAGGGGCCCTTATGGCTACACCTTC. It specifies CASSYPRGPYGYTF. V gene TRBV28 combines with J gene TRBJ1-2; tentative D call: TRBD1 (5 bases). Germline CDR1 and CDR2: MDHEN and SYDVKM. Trimming took 4 bases from V and 5 from J, leaving 14 bases between them. CDR3 length: 14 residues.

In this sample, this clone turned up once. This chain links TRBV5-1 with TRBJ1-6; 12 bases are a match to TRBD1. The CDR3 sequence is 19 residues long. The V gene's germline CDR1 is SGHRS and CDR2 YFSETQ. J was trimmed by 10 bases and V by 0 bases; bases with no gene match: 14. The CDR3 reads CASSLGTRDRGRRGSPLHF. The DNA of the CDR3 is TGCGCCAGCAGCTTGGGGACCCGGGACAGGGGGCGGAGAGGCTCACCCCTCCACTTT.

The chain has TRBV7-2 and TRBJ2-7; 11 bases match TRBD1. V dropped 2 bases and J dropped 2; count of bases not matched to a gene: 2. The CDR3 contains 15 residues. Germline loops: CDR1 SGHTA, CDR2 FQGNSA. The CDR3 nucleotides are TGTGCCAGCAGCTTATCGGGACAGGGGGCCTACGAGCAGTACTTC. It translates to CASSLSGQGAYEQYF.

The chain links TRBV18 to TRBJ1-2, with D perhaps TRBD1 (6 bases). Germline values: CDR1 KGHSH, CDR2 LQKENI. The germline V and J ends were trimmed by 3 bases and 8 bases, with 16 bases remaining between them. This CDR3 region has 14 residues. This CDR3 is CASSPLQGEEGYTF. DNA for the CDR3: TGTGCCAGCTCACCGCTACAGGGAGAGGAAGGCTACACCTTC.

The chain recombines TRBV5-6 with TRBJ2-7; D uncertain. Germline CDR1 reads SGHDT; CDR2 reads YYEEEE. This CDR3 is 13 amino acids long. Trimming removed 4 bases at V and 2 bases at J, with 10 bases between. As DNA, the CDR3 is TGTGCCAGCAGCCCCCTAGGTCCCTACGAGCAGTACTTC. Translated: CASSPLGPYEQYF. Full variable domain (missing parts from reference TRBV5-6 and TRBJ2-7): DAGVTQSPTHLIKTRGQQVTLRCSPKSGHDTVSWYQQALGQGPQFIFQYYEEEERQRGNFPDRFSGHQFPNYSSELNVNALLLGDSALYLCASSPLGPYEQYFGPGTRLTVT.